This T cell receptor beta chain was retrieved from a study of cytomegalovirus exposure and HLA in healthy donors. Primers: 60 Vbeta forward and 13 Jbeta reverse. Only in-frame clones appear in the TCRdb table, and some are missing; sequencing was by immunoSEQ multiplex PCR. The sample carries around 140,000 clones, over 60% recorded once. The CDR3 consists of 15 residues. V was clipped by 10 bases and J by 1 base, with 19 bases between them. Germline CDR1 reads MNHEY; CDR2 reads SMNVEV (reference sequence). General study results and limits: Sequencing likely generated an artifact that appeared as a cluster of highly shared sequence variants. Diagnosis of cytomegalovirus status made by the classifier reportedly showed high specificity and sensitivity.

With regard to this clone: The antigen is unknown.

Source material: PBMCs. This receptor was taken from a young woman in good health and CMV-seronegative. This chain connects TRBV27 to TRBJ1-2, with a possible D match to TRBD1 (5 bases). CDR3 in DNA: TGTGCCAACCCGTTGTGGGAGGGGATTAACTATGGCTACACCTTC. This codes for CANPLWEGINYGYTF.